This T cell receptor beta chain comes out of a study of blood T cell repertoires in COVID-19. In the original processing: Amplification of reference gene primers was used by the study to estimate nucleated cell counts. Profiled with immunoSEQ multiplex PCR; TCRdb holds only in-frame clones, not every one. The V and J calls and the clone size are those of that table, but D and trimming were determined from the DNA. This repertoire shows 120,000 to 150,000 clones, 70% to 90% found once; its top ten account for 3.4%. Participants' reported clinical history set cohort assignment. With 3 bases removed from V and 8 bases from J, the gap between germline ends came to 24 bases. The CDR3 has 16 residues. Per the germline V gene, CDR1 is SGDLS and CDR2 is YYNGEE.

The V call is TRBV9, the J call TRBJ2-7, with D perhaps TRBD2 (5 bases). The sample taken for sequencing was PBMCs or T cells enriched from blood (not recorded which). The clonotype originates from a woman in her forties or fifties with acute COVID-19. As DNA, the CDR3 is TGTGCCAGCAGCGCCGGTGCTGGAGGATATACTACGAAGCAGTACTTC. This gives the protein CASSAGAGGYTTKQYF.